Below are 5 T cell receptor beta chains sequenced from a single sample in a study of T cell changes during pregnancy in multiple sclerosis. TCRdb's table, derived via immunoSEQ multiplex PCR, lists solely in-frame clones and lacks some. Among under 65,000 clones listed, 90% to 95% were seen once. This sample comprised CD8+ T cells from peripheral blood mononuclear cells, obtained after pregnancy. These receptor sequences come from a female donor with multiple sclerosis, enrolled in a pregnancy study.

The chain joins TRBV4-3 to TRBJ2-1; TRBD2 matches 7 bases. Germline CDR1 is LGHNA and CDR2 is YSLEER. The V gene end was trimmed by 6 bases and the J gene end by 3 bases; junction bases not matched to a gene: 14. CDR3 size: 17 residues. This CDR3 reads CASRPKVGGILYNEQFF. The CDR3 DNA reads as TGCGCCAGCAGGCCGAAGGTGGGGGGGATACTCTACAATGAGCAGTTCTTC.

This chain uses TRBV27 with TRBJ1-5, with TRBD1 matching over 8 bases. Germline CDR1 reads MNHEY; CDR2 reads SMNVEV (reference sequence). The ends lost 3 bases at V and 6 bases at J; junction bases unmatched: 4. The CDR3 extends over 14 amino acids. The CDR3 DNA is TGTGCCAGCAGTTTCGACAGGGGAACTCAGCCCCAGCATTTT. Translating it yields CASSFDRGTQPQHF.

Only one count was recorded for this clone. The chain recombines TRBV6-1 with TRBJ2-7; tentative D call: TRBD2 (6 bases). This CDR3 has 14 amino acids. The germline V and J ends were trimmed by 7 bases and 2 bases, with 15 bases remaining between them. Per the germline V gene, CDR1 is MNHNS and CDR2 is SASEGT. This chain's CDR3 is CASTSSGGPYEQYF. Written as DNA, the CDR3 is TGTGCCAGCACATCCTCCGGGGGACCCTACGAGCAGTACTTC.

V gene TRBV6-5 combines with J gene TRBJ2-2; a possible D gene is TRBD2 (5 bases). CDR3 size: 16 residues. Trimming took 0 bases from V and 5 from J, leaving 13 bases between them. Germline V gene data show CDR1 as MNHEY and CDR2 as SVGAGI. CDR3 sequence reads: CASSYSIEPGTGELFF. CDR3 bases: TGTGCCAGCAGTTACTCGATCGAGCCGGGAACCGGGGAGCTGTTTTTT.

The V call is TRBV11-2, the J call TRBJ2-7; no definite D call. The CDR3 is made up of 15 amino acids. V lost 0 bases to trimming and J lost 3 bases, with 12 bases between them. Germline CDR1 is SGHAT and CDR2 is FQNNGV. The CDR3 nucleotides read TGTGCCAGCAGCTTAGATGCAGAGGCGGTCTACGAGCAGTACTTC. It specifies CASSLDAEAVYEQYF. The complete variable domain, with remaining parts taken from reference TRBV11-2 and TRBJ2-7, reads EAGVAQSPRYKIIEKRQSVAFWCNPISGHATLYWYQQILGQGPKLLIQFQNNGVVDDSQLPKDRFSAERLKGVDSTLKIQPAKLEDSAVYLCASSLDAEAVYEQYFGPGTRLTVT.